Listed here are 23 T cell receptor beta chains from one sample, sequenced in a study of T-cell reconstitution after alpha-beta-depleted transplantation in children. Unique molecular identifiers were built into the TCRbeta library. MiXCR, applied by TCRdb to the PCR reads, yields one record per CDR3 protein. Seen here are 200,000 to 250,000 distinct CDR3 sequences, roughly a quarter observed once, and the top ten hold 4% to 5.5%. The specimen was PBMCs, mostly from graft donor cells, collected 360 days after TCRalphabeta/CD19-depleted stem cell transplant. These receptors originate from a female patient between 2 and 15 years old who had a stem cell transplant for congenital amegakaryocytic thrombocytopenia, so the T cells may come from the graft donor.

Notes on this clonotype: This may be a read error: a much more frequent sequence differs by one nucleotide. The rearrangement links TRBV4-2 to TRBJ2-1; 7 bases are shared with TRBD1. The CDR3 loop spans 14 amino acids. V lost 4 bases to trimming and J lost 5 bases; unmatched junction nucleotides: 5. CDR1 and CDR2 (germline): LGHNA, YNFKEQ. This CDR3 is CASSPRTGHNEQFF. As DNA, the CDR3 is TGTGCCAGCAGCCCGCGGACAGGCCACAATGAGCAGTTCTTC.

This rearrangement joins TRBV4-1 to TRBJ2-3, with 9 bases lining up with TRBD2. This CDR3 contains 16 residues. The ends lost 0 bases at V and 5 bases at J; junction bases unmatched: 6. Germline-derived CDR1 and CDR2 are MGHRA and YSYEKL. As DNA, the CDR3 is TGCGCCAGCAGCCAAGACGTGGGACTAGCAGAAGATACGCAGTATTTT. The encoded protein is CASSQDVGLAEDTQYF.

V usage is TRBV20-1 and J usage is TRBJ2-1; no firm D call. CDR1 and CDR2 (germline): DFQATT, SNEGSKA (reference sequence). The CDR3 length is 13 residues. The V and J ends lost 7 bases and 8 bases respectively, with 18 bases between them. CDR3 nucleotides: TGCAGTGTCCCGTACCCCGAACTGGATGAGCAGTTCTTC. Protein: CSVPYPELDEQFF.

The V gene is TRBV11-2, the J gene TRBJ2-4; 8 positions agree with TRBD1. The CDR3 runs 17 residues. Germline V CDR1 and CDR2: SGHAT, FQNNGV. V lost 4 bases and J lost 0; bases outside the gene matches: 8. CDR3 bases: TGTGCCAGCAGCTCGCCAAGACAGGGGATAGCCAAAAACATTCAGTACTTC. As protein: CASSSPRQGIAKNIQYF.

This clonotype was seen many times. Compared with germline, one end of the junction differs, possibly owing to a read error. The DNA for the CDR3 is TGTGCCAGCACAAGTTACGGGACGGGGAACGCTGAAGCTTTCTTT. This encodes CASTSYGTGNAEAFF. The rearrangement joins TRBV12-3 or TRBV12-4 to TRBJ1-1; TRBD1 might be the D (5 bases). The CDR3 is 15 residues long.

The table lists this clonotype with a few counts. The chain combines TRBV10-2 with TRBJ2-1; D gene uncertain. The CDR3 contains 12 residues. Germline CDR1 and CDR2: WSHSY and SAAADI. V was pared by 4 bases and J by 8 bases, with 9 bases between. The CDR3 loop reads CASSVLGDEQFF. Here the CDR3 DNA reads TGCGCCAGCAGTGTTCTTGGGGATGAGCAGTTCTTC.

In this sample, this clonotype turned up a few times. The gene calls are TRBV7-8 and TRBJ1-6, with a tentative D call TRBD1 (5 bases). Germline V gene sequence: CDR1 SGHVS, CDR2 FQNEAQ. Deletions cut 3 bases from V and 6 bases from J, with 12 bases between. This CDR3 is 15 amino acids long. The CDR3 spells CASSLLTGGNSPLHF. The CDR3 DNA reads TGTGCCAGCAGCTTGCTAACCGGGGGTAATTCACCCCTCCACTTT.

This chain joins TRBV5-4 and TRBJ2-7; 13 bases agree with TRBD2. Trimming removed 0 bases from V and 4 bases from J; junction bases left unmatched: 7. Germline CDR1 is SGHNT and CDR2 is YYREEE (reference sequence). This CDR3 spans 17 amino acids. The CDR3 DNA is TGTGCCAGCAGCTTGGGACTAGCGGGGGGACTGAGATACGAGCAGTACTTC. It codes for CASSLGLAGGLRYEQYF.

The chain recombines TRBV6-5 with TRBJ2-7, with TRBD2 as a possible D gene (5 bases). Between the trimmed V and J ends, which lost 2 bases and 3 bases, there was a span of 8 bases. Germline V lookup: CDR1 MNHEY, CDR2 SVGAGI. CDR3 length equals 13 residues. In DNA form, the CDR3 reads TGTGCCAGCAGTTACGGACTGCGCTACGAGCAGTACTTC. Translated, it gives CASSYGLRYEQYF.

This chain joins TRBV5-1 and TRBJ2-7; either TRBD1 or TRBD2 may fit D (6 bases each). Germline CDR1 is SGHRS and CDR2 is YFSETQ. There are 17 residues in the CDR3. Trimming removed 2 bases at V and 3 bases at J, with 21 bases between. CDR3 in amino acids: CASSFRLDRRDIYEQYF. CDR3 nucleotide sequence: TGCGCCAGCAGCTTCCGCTTAGACAGGAGGGATATCTACGAGCAGTACTTC.

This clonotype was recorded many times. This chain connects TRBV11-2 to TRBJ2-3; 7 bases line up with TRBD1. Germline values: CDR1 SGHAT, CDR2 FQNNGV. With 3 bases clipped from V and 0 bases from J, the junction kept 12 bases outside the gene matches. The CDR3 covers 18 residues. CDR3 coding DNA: TGTGCCAGCAGCTTCAGACCGGGACAGCTACCTAGCACAGATACGCAGTATTTT. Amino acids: CASSFRPGQLPSTDTQYF.

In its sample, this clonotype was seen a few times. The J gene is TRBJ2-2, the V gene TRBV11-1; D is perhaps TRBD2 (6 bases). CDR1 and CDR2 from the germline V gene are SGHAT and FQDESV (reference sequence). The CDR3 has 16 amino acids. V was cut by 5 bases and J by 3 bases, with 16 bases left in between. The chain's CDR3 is CASSPRERAYTGELFF. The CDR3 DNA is TGTGCCAGCAGCCCCAGGGAGCGGGCCTACACCGGGGAGCTGTTTTTT.

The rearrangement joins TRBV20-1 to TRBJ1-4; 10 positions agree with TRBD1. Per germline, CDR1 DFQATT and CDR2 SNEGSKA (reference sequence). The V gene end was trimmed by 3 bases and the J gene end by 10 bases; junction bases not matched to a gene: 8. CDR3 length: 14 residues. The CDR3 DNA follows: TGCAGTGCTAGTTTCAGACAGGGGGCCGCAAAACTGTTTTTT. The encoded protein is CSASFRQGAAKLFF.

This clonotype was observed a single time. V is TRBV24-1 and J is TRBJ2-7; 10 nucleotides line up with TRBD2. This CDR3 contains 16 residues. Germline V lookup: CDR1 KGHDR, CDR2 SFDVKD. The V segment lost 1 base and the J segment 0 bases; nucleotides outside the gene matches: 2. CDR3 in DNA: TGTGCCACCAGTGATTTATCTAGCGGGAGCTCCTACGAGCAGTACTTC. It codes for CATSDLSSGSSYEQYF.

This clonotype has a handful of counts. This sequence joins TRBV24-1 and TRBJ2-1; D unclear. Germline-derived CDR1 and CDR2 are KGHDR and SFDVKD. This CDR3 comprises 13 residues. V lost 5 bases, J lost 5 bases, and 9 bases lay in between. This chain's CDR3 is CATSVSSNNEQFF. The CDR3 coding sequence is TGTGCCACCAGTGTGAGCTCAAACAATGAGCAGTTCTTC.

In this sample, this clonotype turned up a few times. CDR3 sequence: CASSSDSGTSTDTQYF. CDR3 bases: TGTGCCAGCAGTTCGGATAGCGGAACTAGCACAGATACGCAGTATTTT. This chain links TRBV12-3 or TRBV12-4 with TRBJ2-3; D may be TRBD2 (6 bases). Deletions cut 4 bases from V and 0 bases from J, with 14 bases between. This CDR3 is built from 16 residues.

The CDR3 region has the DNA TGTGCCAGCAGCCAGGGCGGACCTGAGCAGTTCTTC. Protein sequence: CASSQGGPEQFF. The rearrangement uses TRBV11-2 and TRBJ2-1; D is possibly TRBD1 (5 bases). V lost 5 bases, J lost 9 bases, and 11 bases lay in between. Germline V CDR1 and CDR2: SGHAT, FQNNGV. This CDR3 is built from 12 residues.

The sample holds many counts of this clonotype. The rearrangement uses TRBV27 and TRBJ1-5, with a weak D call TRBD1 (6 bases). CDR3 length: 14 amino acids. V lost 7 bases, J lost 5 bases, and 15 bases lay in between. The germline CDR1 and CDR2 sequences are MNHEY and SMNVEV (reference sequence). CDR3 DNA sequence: TGTGCCAGCAAGCCTGGGACAAGTGATCAGCCCCAGCATTTT. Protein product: CASKPGTSDQPQHF.

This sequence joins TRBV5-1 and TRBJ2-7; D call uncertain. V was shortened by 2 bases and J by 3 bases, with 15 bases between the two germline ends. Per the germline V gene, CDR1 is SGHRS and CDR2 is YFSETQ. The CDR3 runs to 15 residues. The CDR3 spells CASSLGRHNFYEQYF. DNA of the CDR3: TGCGCCAGCAGCTTAGGGCGGCACAACTTCTACGAGCAGTACTTC.

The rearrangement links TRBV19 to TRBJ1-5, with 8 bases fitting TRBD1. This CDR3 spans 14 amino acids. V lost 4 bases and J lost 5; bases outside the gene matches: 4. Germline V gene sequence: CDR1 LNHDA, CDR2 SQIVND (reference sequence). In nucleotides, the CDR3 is TGTGCCAGTAGTACCTGGGACAGGCATCAGCCCCAGCATTTT. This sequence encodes CASSTWDRHQPQHF.

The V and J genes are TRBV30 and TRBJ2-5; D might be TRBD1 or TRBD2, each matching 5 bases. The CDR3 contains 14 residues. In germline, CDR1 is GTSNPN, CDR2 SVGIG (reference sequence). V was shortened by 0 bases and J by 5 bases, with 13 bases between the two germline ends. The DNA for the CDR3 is TGTGCCTGGAGTGTACTGAGGGGAAGCGAGACCCAGTACTTC. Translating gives CAWSVLRGSETQYF.

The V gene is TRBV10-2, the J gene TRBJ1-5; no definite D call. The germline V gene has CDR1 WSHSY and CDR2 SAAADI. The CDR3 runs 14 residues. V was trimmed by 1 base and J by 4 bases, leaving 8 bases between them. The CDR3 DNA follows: TGCGCCAGCAGTGAGTTTGGCGGGAATCAGCCCCAGCATTTT. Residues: CASSEFGGNQPQHF.

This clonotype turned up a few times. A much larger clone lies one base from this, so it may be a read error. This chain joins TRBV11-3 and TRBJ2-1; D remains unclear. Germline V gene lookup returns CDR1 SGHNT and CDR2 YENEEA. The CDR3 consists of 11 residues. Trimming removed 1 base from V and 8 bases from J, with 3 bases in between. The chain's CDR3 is CASSLGHEQFF. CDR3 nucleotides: TGTGCCAGCAGCTTAGGACATGAGCAGTTCTTC.